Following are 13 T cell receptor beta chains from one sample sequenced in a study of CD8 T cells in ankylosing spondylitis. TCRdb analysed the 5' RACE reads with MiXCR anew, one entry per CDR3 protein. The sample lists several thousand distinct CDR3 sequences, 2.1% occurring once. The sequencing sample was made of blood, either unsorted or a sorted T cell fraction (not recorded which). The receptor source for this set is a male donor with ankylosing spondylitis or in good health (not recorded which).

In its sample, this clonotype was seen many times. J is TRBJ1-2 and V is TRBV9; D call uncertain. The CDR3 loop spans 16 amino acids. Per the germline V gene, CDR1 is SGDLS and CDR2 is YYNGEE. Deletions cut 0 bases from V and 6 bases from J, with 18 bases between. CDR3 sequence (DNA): TGTGCCAGCAGCGTAGCTACTGGCCTCCCGAGGGATGGCTACACCTTC. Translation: CASSVATGLPRDGYTF.

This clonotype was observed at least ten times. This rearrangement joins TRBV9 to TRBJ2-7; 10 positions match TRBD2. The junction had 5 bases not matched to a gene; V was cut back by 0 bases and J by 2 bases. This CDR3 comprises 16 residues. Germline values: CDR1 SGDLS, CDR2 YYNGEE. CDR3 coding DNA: TGTGCCAGCAGCGTAGAGCTAGCGGGAGATCCCTACGAGCAGTACTTC. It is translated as CASSVELAGDPYEQYF.

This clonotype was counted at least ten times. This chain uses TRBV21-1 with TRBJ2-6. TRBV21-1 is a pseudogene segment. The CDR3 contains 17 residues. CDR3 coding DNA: TGTGCCAGCAGCACAGGGGAACTGTTCTCTGGGGCCAACGTCCTGACTTTC. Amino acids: CASSTGELFSGANVLTF.

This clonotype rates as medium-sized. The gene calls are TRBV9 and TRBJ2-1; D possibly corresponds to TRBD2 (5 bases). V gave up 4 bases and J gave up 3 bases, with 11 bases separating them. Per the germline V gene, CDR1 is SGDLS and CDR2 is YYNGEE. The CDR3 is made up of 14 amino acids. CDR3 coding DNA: TGTGCCAGCAGCCTACTCACTAGCTACAATGAGCAGTTCTTC. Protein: CASSLLTSYNEQFF.

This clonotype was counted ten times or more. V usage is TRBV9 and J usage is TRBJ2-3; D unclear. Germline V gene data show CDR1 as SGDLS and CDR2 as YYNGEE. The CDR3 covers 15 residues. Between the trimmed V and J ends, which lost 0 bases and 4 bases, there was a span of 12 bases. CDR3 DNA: TGTGCCAGCAGCGTAGTACCTGCCAGGCCAGATACGCAGTATTTT. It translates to CASSVVPARPDTQYF.

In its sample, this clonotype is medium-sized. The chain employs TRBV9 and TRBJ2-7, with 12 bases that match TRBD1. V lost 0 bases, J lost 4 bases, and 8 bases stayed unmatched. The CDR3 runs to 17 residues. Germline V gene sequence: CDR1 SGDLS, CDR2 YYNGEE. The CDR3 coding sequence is TGTGCCAGCAGCGTAGGTGGTGGGACAGGGGGCAGGTACGAGCAGTACTTC. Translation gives CASSVGGGTGGRYEQYF.

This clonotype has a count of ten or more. The CDR3 DNA reads as TGTGCCAGCAGCGGAGATACAGGGGCGCTCGCAGAGACCCAGTACTTC. Translating gives CASSGDTGALAETQYF. This chain connects TRBV9 to TRBJ2-5; 7 positions match TRBD1. With 3 bases clipped from V and 4 bases from J, the junction kept 12 bases outside the gene matches. The CDR3 contains 16 residues. CDR1 and CDR2 (germline): SGDLS, YYNGEE.

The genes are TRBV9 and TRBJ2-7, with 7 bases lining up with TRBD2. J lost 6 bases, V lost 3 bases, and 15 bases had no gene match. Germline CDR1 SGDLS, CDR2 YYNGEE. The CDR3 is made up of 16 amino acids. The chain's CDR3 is CASSAPGTTSPPEQYF. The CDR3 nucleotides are TGTGCCAGCAGCGCCCCCGGGACTACCTCACCACCCGAGCAGTACTTC.

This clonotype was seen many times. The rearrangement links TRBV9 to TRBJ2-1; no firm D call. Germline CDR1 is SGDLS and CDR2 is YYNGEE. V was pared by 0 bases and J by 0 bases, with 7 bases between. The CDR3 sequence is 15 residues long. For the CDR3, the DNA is TGTGCCAGCAGCGTAGGCACAAGCTCCTACAATGAGCAGTTCTTC. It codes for CASSVGTSSYNEQFF.

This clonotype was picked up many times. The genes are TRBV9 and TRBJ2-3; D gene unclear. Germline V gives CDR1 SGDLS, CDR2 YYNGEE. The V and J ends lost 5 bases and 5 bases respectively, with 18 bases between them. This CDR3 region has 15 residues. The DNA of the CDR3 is TGTGCCAGCAGTGCCGTGAGGAGTGGGGAAGATACGCAGTATTTT. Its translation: CASSAVRSGEDTQYF.

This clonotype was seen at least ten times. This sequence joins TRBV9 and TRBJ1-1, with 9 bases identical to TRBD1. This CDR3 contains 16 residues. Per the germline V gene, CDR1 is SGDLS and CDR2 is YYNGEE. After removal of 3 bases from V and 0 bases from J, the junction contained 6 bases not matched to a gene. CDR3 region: CASSAPGTGMNTEAFF. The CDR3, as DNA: TGTGCCAGCAGCGCCCCCGGGACAGGGATGAACACTGAAGCTTTCTTT.

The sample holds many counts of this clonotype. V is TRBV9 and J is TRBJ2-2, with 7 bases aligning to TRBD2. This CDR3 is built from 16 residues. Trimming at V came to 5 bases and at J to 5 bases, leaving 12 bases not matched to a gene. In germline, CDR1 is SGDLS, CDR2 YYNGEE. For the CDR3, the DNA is TGTGCCAGCAGTCATGGGGGGGGAGTCCGGACCGGGGAGCTGTTTTTT. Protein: CASSHGGGVRTGELFF.

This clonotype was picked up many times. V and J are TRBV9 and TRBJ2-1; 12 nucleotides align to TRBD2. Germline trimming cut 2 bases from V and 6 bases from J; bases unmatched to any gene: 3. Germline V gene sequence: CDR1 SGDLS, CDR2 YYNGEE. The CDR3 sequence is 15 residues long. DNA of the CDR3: TGTGCCAGCAGCGTCCTAGCGGGAGGGGGCAATGAGCAGTTCTTC. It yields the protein CASSVLAGGGNEQFF.